These 32 T cell receptor beta chains share one sample of origin, sequenced in a study of T-cell memory formation after mild COVID-19. MiXCR, run by TCRdb on the 5' RACE reads, gives a single entry per CDR3 protein. The sample carries about 620,000 distinct CDR3 sequences, under 20% recorded once. Sequences were obtained from PBMCs or a T cell subset sorted from them (not recorded which). These receptors were taken from an adult woman who had mild COVID-19 (a few samples of this study predate the infection). Cell type and time point are not known.

This clonotype was observed many times. The V and J genes are TRBV7-2 and TRBJ1-1; TRBD1 matches at 10 bases. The V segment lost 3 bases and the J segment 6 bases; nucleotides outside the gene matches: 4. This CDR3 is built from 14 residues. Germline lookup yields CDR1 SGHTA and CDR2 FQGNSA. The CDR3 reads CASSFDRGRAEAFF. The CDR3 DNA reads TGTGCCAGCAGCTTCGACAGGGGGCGTGCTGAAGCTTTCTTT.

This chain joins TRBV4-3 and TRBJ2-3, with 9 bases aligning to TRBD2. This CDR3 comprises 18 residues. V dropped 4 bases and J dropped 5; count of bases not matched to a gene: 16. Germline CDR1 and CDR2: LGHNA and YSLEER. The chain's CDR3 is CASSLQMGLAGSGDTQYF. The CDR3 bases are TGCGCCAGCAGCCTTCAGATGGGGCTAGCGGGATCAGGAGATACGCAGTATTTT.

The table lists this clonotype with many counts. The chain carries TRBV11-1 and TRBJ2-5; 7 nucleotides agree with TRBD2. V lost 3 bases and J lost 3; bases outside the gene matches: 1. The germline gives CDR1 SGHAT, CDR2 FQDESV (reference sequence). The CDR3 is made up of 13 amino acids. The CDR3 is CASSLGTKETQYF. As DNA, the CDR3 is TGTGCCAGCAGCTTGGGGACTAAAGAGACCCAGTACTTC. Full variable domain (remainder filled in from reference TRBV11-1 and TRBJ2-5): EAEVAQSPRYKITEKSQAVAFWCDPISGHATLYWYRQILGQGPELLVQFQDESVVDDSQLPKDRFSAERLKGVDSTLKIQPAELGDSAMYLCASSLGTKETQYFGPGTRLLVL.

In DNA, the CDR3 is TGCGCCAGCAGCCAAGCTTACAGCTTCTCTGGAAACACCATATATTTT. Translated, it gives CASSQAYSFSGNTIYF. The J gene is TRBJ1-3, the V gene TRBV4-1; D not resolved. Per germline, CDR1 MGHRA and CDR2 YSYEKL. The CDR3 length is 16 residues. Trimming cost V 1 base and J 0 bases, with 10 bases left between them.

The J gene is TRBJ2-7, the V gene TRBV7-2; 7 bases map to TRBD2. Trimming took 5 bases from V and 4 from J; bases not matched to a gene: 11. This CDR3 contains 15 residues. Germline-derived CDR1 and CDR2 are SGHTA and FQGNSA. CDR3 protein: CASSLREGPTYEQYF. DNA for the CDR3: TGTGCCAGCAGCCTAAGGGAGGGGCCTACATACGAGCAGTACTTC.

The J gene is TRBJ2-5, the V gene TRBV7-9; D could derive from TRBD1 or TRBD2 (5 bases each). This CDR3 is 13 amino acids long. V was pared by 4 bases and J by 5 bases, with 11 bases between. Germline CDR1 is SEHNR and CDR2 is FQNEAQ (reference sequence). The CDR3, as DNA: TGTGCCAGCAGCTGGGACCCAGCGGAGACCCAGTACTTC. This codes for CASSWDPAETQYF. Full variable domain (outside the CDR3, taken from reference TRBV7-9 and TRBJ2-5): DTGVSQNPRHKITKRGQNVTFRCDPISEHNRLYWYRQTLGQGPEFLTYFQNEAQLEKSRLLSDRFSAERPKGSFSTLEIQRTEQGDSAMYLCASSWDPAETQYFGPGTRLLVL.

This clonotype was counted a few times. The chain joins TRBV7-2 to TRBJ1-1; possible D gene TRBD1, 5 bases. V gave up 3 bases and J gave up 1 base, with 9 bases separating them. Per germline, CDR1 SGHTA and CDR2 FQGNSA. The CDR3 contains 14 residues. The CDR3 loop is CASSFRTPNTEAFF. Written as DNA, the CDR3 is TGTGCCAGCAGCTTCCGGACACCGAACACTGAAGCTTTCTTT.

This clonotype was detected many times. The chain has TRBV11-2 and TRBJ2-5, with D possibly matching TRBD1 (6 bases). Trimming pared 5 bases from V and 0 bases from J, leaving 13 bases between. The CDR3 runs 15 residues. Germline CDR1 reads SGHAT; CDR2 reads FQNNGV. The CDR3 DNA is TGTGCCAGCAGCACCGACAGGCTGAACCAAGAGACCCAGTACTTC. The encoded protein is CASSTDRLNQETQYF.

The chain combines TRBV6-5 with TRBJ2-2, with 8 bases fitting TRBD1. The CDR3 is 16 residues long. V was pared by 6 bases and J by 1 base, with 7 bases of the junction left unmatched. The germline CDR1 and CDR2 sequences are MNHEY and SVGAGI. CDR3 DNA sequence: TGTGCCAGCAGGAAAACCGGGACAGGGAACACCGGGGAGCTGTTTTTT. It encodes CASRKTGTGNTGELFF.

This clonotype was seen a handful of times. The CDR3 spells CASSYPSRLPKIRYGYTF. The CDR3 DNA reads as TGTGCCAGCAGTTACCCATCACGGCTACCGAAGATACGGTATGGCTACACCTTC. This rearrangement joins TRBV6-2 or TRBV6-3 to TRBJ1-2; D is unclear. The CDR3 loop spans 18 amino acids. Germline CDR1 reads MNHEY; CDR2 reads SVGEGT. V shed 2 bases and J shed 5 bases, with 24 bases lying between them.

Only a few counts were recorded for this clonotype. V and J are TRBV24-1 and TRBJ1-4; the D is unclear. V dropped 2 bases and J dropped 6 bases, with 12 bases sitting between them. CDR1 and CDR2 from the germline V gene are KGHDR and SFDVKD. The CDR3 runs to 15 residues. CDR3 sequence: CATSDSRARDEKLFF. CDR3 bases: TGTGCCACCAGTGATTCCCGGGCCCGGGATGAAAAACTGTTTTTT.

J is TRBJ1-2 and V is TRBV20-1; D perhaps matches TRBD1 (5 bases). Germline V CDR1 and CDR2: DFQATT, SNEGSKA (reference sequence). The CDR3 totals 12 residues. V was pared by 3 bases and J by 2 bases, with 7 bases between. For the CDR3, the DNA is TGCAGTGCTAGTAACAGGAACTATGGCTACACCTTC. Translating it yields CSASNRNYGYTF.

The sample holds a few counts of this clonotype. The chain recombines TRBV12-3 or TRBV12-4 with TRBJ2-1; TRBD2 aligns across 10 bases. The V gene end was trimmed by 8 bases and the J gene end by 4 bases; junction bases not matched to a gene: 8. This CDR3 contains 15 residues. The CDR3 is CASASSGSRYNEQFF. The CDR3 bases are TGTGCCAGCGCCTCTAGCGGGAGTAGGTACAATGAGCAGTTCTTC.

CDR3 nucleotides: TGCGCCAGCAGTCAGAGGGGGACAGGGGTCTATGGCTACACCTTC. Encoded protein: CASSQRGTGVYGYTF. The chain combines TRBV5-1 with TRBJ1-2, with 10 bases that match TRBD1. The germline V gene has CDR1 SGHRS and CDR2 YFSETQ. The CDR3 has 15 amino acids. The junction had 8 bases not matched to a gene; V was cut back by 5 bases and J by 4 bases.

The rearrangement joins TRBV12-3 or TRBV12-4 to TRBJ2-1; D is perhaps TRBD2 (5 bases). The V and J ends lost 4 bases and 6 bases respectively, with 10 bases between them. The CDR3 consists of 13 residues. In nucleotides, the CDR3 is TGTGCCAGCAGTTCTTACGAGGGCAATGAGCAGTTCTTC. Translating it yields CASSSYEGNEQFF.

The chain joins TRBV5-6 to TRBJ2-5; maybe TRBD1 (5 bases). The V end was cut by 3 bases, the J end by 7 bases, with 19 bases between. The CDR3 sequence is 15 residues long. Germline V gene data show CDR1 as SGHDT and CDR2 as YYEEEE. CDR3 nucleotides: TGTGCCAGCAGCTACGACAGAGCCCGTCGAGGGACCCAGTACTTC. Protein: CASSYDRARRGTQYF.

This clonotype was seen only a few times. CDR3 nucleotide sequence: TGTGCCAGCAGCCTTACAGGGGGTCGCGCCTACGAGCAGTACTTC. Amino acids: CASSLTGGRAYEQYF. The rearrangement joins TRBV6-1 to TRBJ2-7, with 8 nucleotides matching TRBD1. V lost 6 bases, J lost 2 bases, and 9 bases stayed unmatched. CDR1 and CDR2 (germline): MNHNS, SASEGT. This CDR3 spans 15 amino acids.

Only a few counts were recorded for this clonotype. The chain carries TRBV7-6 and TRBJ2-1; 8 bases agree with TRBD2. The trim removed 5 bases at V and 3 bases at J, leaving 9 bases unmatched. There are 16 residues in the CDR3. Germline assignment: CDR1 SGHVS and CDR2 FNYEAQ. In DNA, the CDR3 is TGTGCCAGCAGCAGGAAACCACTAGCGGACTACAATGAGCAGTTCTTC. It translates to CASSRKPLADYNEQFF.

In this sample, this clonotype turned up many times. V is TRBV12-3 or TRBV12-4 and J is TRBJ2-5, with D possibly being TRBD1 or TRBD2 (5 bases each). This CDR3 spans 13 amino acids. Trimming removed 1 base from V and 4 bases from J, with 7 bases in between. CDR3 sequence reads: CASSLERGETQYF. The CDR3 DNA reads TGTGCCAGCAGTTTAGAGAGGGGAGAGACCCAGTACTTC.

The chain is built from TRBV20-1 and TRBJ2-2; D may be TRBD1 (6 bases). Looked up from germline, CDR1 is DFQATT and CDR2 is SNEGSKA (reference sequence). Trimming took 1 base from V and 6 from J, leaving 12 bases between them. The CDR3 is 14 residues long. CDR3 DNA: TGCAGTGCTAGAGTAAAAAAGGGGGCCGGGGAGCTGTTTTTT. Protein product: CSARVKKGAGELFF.

V and J are TRBV7-2 and TRBJ2-3, with TRBD2 matching over 7 bases. CDR1 and CDR2 (germline): SGHTA, FQGNSA. The CDR3 spans 14 residues. V trimming: 2 bases; J trimming: 4 bases; junction bases outside the gene matches: 3. The CDR3 sequence is CASSLSGRADTQYF. CDR3 nucleotide sequence: TGTGCCAGCAGCTTAAGTGGGAGGGCAGATACGCAGTATTTT.

This sequence joins TRBV3-1 and TRBJ2-3; 8 positions match TRBD2. This CDR3 contains 19 residues. CDR1 is LGHDT and CDR2 is YNNKEL in the germline V gene (reference sequence). J was trimmed by 4 bases and V by 3 bases; bases with no gene match: 18. CDR3 nucleotides: TGTGCCAGCAGCCATTACCGACTTAGCGGGAAAGCACGGGCAGATACGCAGTATTTT. It is translated as CASSHYRLSGKARADTQYF.

This clonotype was detected only a few times. This CDR3 is CASSEEGARDNEQFF. DNA of the CDR3: TGTGCCAGCAGCGAGGAGGGGGCGCGGGACAATGAGCAGTTCTTC. This chain connects TRBV9 to TRBJ2-1, with D possibly TRBD1 on 7 matching bases. This CDR3 comprises 15 residues. CDR1 and CDR2 (germline): SGDLS, YYNGEE. V lost 3 bases to trimming and J lost 5 bases, with 15 bases between them.

The V and J genes are TRBV30 and TRBJ1-2, with D unresolved. V was shortened by 0 bases and J by 2 bases, with 7 bases between the two germline ends. The CDR3 has 13 amino acids. The germline gives CDR1 GTSNPN, CDR2 SVGIG (reference sequence). CDR3 in amino acids: CAWSVRVNYGYTF. As DNA, the CDR3 is TGTGCCTGGAGTGTAAGAGTGAACTATGGCTACACCTTC. The full variable domain, with the rest looked up from reference TRBV30 and TRBJ1-2, is SQTIHQWPATLVQPVGSPLSLECTVEGTSNPNLYWYRQAAGRGLQLLFYSVGIGQISSEVPQNLSASRPQDRQFILSSKKLLLSDSGFYLCAWSVRVNYGYTFGSGTRLTVV.

This clonotype has more than one count but fewer than ten. The rearrangement links TRBV25-1 to TRBJ2-7, with D maybe TRBD1 (6 bases). Germline CDR1 MGHDK, CDR2 SYGVNS. Deletions cut 4 bases from V and 5 bases from J, with 18 bases between. The CDR3 loop spans 15 amino acids. The CDR3 DNA is TGTGCCAGCAGTGCATACACAGGGTCTAGTAACGAGCAGTACTTC. This sequence encodes CASSAYTGSSNEQYF.

The chain carries TRBV20-1 and TRBJ2-5; TRBD2 is a possible D gene (5 bases). The CDR3 has 14 residues. Trimming took off 5 bases at V and 0 bases at J, with 13 bases between the two ends. Germline-derived CDR1 and CDR2 are DFQATT and SNEGSKA (reference sequence). For the CDR3, the DNA is TGCAGTGCTCCCCGGACGGGGTACCAAGAGACCCAGTACTTC. Its translation is CSAPRTGYQETQYF.

The chain recombines TRBV24-1 with TRBJ2-3, with D possibly TRBD2 on 6 matching bases. Germline CDR1 and CDR2: KGHDR and SFDVKD. V was pared by 10 bases and J by 1 base, with 17 bases between. The CDR3 sequence is 15 residues long. The CDR3 region is CATADGGDGTDTQYF. The CDR3 DNA is TGTGCCACAGCCGACGGGGGTGATGGCACAGATACGCAGTATTTT.

There are a few counts of this clonotype. This chain joins TRBV7-6 and TRBJ2-7; TRBD1 matches at 8 bases. CDR1 and CDR2 (germline): SGHVS, FNYEAQ. The CDR3 spans 13 residues. J was trimmed by 5 bases and V by 2 bases; bases with no gene match: 2. Here the CDR3 reads CASSLQGAHEQYF. The CDR3 DNA is TGTGCCAGCAGCTTACAGGGGGCCCACGAGCAGTACTTC.

The table lists this clonotype with a few counts. This chain uses TRBV5-1 with TRBJ2-3; 7 bases map to TRBD2. CDR3 length equals 16 residues. Germline V lookup: CDR1 SGHRS, CDR2 YFSETQ. The ends lost 4 bases at V and 2 bases at J; junction bases unmatched: 10. The CDR3 bases are TGCGCCAGCAGCCCCAGGGCTAGCGGAAACACAGATACGCAGTATTTT. This translates into CASSPRASGNTDTQYF.

This clonotype was seen more than once but under ten times. The chain carries TRBV25-1 and TRBJ2-7, with TRBD1 identical over 9 bases. Germline V gene data show CDR1 as MGHDK and CDR2 as SYGVNS. The CDR3 spans 14 residues. With V trimmed by 4 bases and J by 1 base, 2 bases remained unmatched. CDR3 nucleotides: TGTGCCAGCAGTGGGGACAGGGTATCCTACGAGCAGTACTTC. This encodes CASSGDRVSYEQYF.

This clonotype occurred many times. CDR3 residues: CASSPRRETQYF. The DNA of the CDR3 is TGTGCCAGCAGCCCCCGGCGAGAGACCCAGTACTTC. V and J are TRBV11-2 and TRBJ2-5; D uncertain. Germline assignment: CDR1 SGHAT and CDR2 FQNNGV. V shed 5 bases and J shed 4 bases, with 8 bases lying between them. This CDR3 contains 12 residues.

This sequence joins TRBV4-1 and TRBJ2-2, with D maybe TRBD1 (6 bases). The CDR3 covers 15 residues. Germline V lookup: CDR1 MGHRA, CDR2 YSYEKL. Trimming took 2 bases from V and 4 from J, leaving 11 bases between them. CDR3 bases: TGCGCCAGCAGCCAAAACAGGGTTGGCACCGGGGAGCTGTTTTTT. This encodes CASSQNRVGTGELFF.